The 27 T cell receptor beta chains given below trace back to one sample, sequenced in a study of T cell changes during pregnancy in multiple sclerosis. Here immunoSEQ multiplex PCR was the method, and the copy in TCRdb shows in-frame clones only, minus some. The sample contains approximately 68,000 clones, roughly 91% of which appear only once. This material consisted of peripheral blood, taken in the third trimester of pregnancy. All receptors come from a female donor in good health, enrolled as a control in a pregnancy study.

This clone was counted many times. The rearrangement uses TRBV6-6 and TRBJ1-4, with 9 bases that match TRBD1. The germline V gene has CDR1 MNHNY and CDR2 SVGAGI (reference sequence). CDR3 length: 14 amino acids. The junction had 1 base not matched to a gene; V was cut back by 2 bases and J by 6 bases. The CDR3 reads CASSYGTGYEKLFF. In DNA, the CDR3 is TGTGCCAGCAGTTACGGGACAGGGTATGAAAAACTGTTTTTT.

In this sample, this clone turned up once. The genes are TRBV29-1 and TRBJ1-5; the D gene is possibly TRBD1 (6 bases). Per germline, CDR1 SQVTM and CDR2 ANQGSEA. V was pared by 4 bases and J by 6 bases, with 13 bases between. The CDR3 extends over 13 amino acids. The CDR3 DNA follows: TGCAGCGTTGGGCGGGGGGCGGGTCAGCCCCAGCATTTT. This gives the protein CSVGRGAGQPQHF.

The CDR3 region has the DNA TGTGCCAGCTCACCACCGGGGCCAGGGTTAGCTGACGAGCAGTACTTC. Its protein product is CASSPPGPGLADEQYF. The rearrangement links TRBV18 to TRBJ2-7, with D possibly matching TRBD1 (5 bases). Germline loops: CDR1 KGHSH, CDR2 LQKENI. This CDR3 is 16 amino acids long. V lost 0 bases and J lost 5, with 17 bases in between.

The J gene is TRBJ1-6, the V gene TRBV4-1, with a possible D match to TRBD1 (5 bases). Deletions cut 3 bases from V and 5 bases from J, with 14 bases between. Germline V gives CDR1 MGHRA, CDR2 YSYEKL. This CDR3 region has 16 residues. CDR3 residues: CASSQMGTGNNSPLHF. CDR3 nucleotides: TGCGCCAGCAGCCAGATGGGTACAGGTAATAATTCACCCCTCCACTTT.

The chain joins TRBV15 to TRBJ1-1, with 10 bases aligning to TRBD1. V shed 5 bases and J 5 bases; nucleotides not matched to a gene: 5. This CDR3 is built from 14 residues. The V gene's germline CDR1 is LNHNV and CDR2 YYDKDF (reference sequence). Here the CDR3 DNA reads TGTGCCACCAGCCTAGACAGGGGGCGGACTGAAGCTTTCTTT. Its protein product is CATSLDRGRTEAFF. The complete variable domain, with remaining parts taken from reference TRBV15 and TRBJ1-1, reads DAMVIQNPRYQVTQFGKPVTLSCSQTLNHNVMYWYQQKSSQAPKLLFHYYDKDFNNEADTPDNFQSRRPNTSFCFLDIRSPGLGDTAMYLCATSLDRGRTEAFFGQGTRLTVV.

This clone was found a few times. This chain links TRBV14 with TRBJ1-1; D might be TRBD1 (5 bases). Per germline, CDR1 SGHDN and CDR2 FVKESK. This CDR3 spans 14 amino acids. V was shortened by 1 base and J by 11 bases, with 17 bases between the two germline ends. CDR3 in DNA: TGTGCCAGCAGCCAAGTAGTGGGACTATCGGATGCTTTCTTT. Its protein is CASSQVVGLSDAFF.

The V gene is TRBV4-1, the J gene TRBJ1-2; 7 bases fit TRBD1. The CDR3 spans 16 residues. Germline loops: CDR1 MGHRA, CDR2 YSYEKL. The V segment lost 3 bases and the J segment 8 bases; nucleotides outside the gene matches: 15. The CDR3 sequence: CASSHGHTDRESGYTF. CDR3 in DNA: TGCGCCAGCAGCCACGGCCATACCGACAGGGAAAGCGGCTACACCTTC.

V is TRBV6-4 and J is TRBJ2-3; 10 bases fit TRBD2. V shed 4 bases, J shed 3 bases, and the junction held 4 bases outside the gene matches. CDR3 length equals 15 residues. CDR1 MRHNA and CDR2 SNTAGT come from the germline V gene. CDR3 protein: CASSASGGATDTQYF. In DNA, the CDR3 is TGTGCCAGCAGTGCAAGCGGGGGGGCGACAGATACGCAGTATTTT.

This chain connects TRBV2 to TRBJ1-5; a possible D gene is TRBD1 (6 bases). Germline CDR1 is SNHLY and CDR2 is FYNNEI. Trimming removed 7 bases from V and 7 bases from J, with 14 bases in between. The CDR3 has 13 amino acids. The CDR3 DNA reads TGTGCCAGCACGGAGCAGGGGCAGCAGCCCCAGCATTTT. Residues: CASTEQGQQPQHF.

The chain uses TRBV7-9 and TRBJ1-2, with unresolved D. Trimming cost V 0 bases and J 8 bases, with 13 bases left between them. Germline CDR1 is SEHNR and CDR2 is FQNEAQ (reference sequence). The CDR3 runs 14 residues. CDR3 DNA: TGTGCCAGCAGCTTAGCCCAGGTAGGATTGGGCTACACCTTC. It translates to CASSLAQVGLGYTF.

V is TRBV2 and J is TRBJ1-1; no firm D call. This CDR3 has 12 residues. Looked up from germline, CDR1 is SNHLY and CDR2 is FYNNEI. V dropped 9 bases and J dropped 1 base, with 9 bases sitting between them. CDR3 sequence (DNA): TGTGCCAGTAAACACCAGAACACTGAAGCTTTCTTT. This translates into CASKHQNTEAFF.

The chain recombines TRBV6-4 with TRBJ2-3, with TRBD2 identical over 9 bases. This CDR3 is 17 amino acids long. Unmatched junction bases numbered 10, after V lost 0 bases and J lost 6 bases. Germline V gene sequence: CDR1 MRHNA, CDR2 SNTAGT. For the CDR3, the DNA is TGTGCCAGCAGTGACTCAAATGTAGCGGGGGCCCCGGATACGCAGTATTTT. This gives the protein CASSDSNVAGAPDTQYF.

J is TRBJ2-1 and V is TRBV7-8; D is unclear. Germline V gene lookup returns CDR1 SGHVS and CDR2 FQNEAQ. This CDR3 is 13 amino acids long. V shed 1 base and J shed 5 bases, with 6 bases lying between them. CDR3 protein: CASSLDGNNEQFF. Here the CDR3 DNA reads TGTGCCAGCAGCTTAGACGGTAACAATGAGCAGTTCTTC.

V and J are TRBV6-5 and TRBJ1-2, with a possible D match to TRBD1 (6 bases). The CDR3 spans 14 residues. V lost 6 bases, J lost 8 bases, and 19 bases lay in between. Looked up from germline, CDR1 is MNHEY and CDR2 is SVGAGI. CDR3 region: CASRIAGDYMGYTF. The CDR3 coding sequence is TGTGCCAGCAGGATAGCAGGGGATTATATGGGCTACACCTTC.

This chain joins TRBV7-6 and TRBJ2-2, with 9 positions matching TRBD2. The CDR3 contains 14 residues. Germline values: CDR1 SGHVS, CDR2 FNYEAQ. J gave up 6 bases and V 2 bases, and 1 base lay outside the gene matches. The CDR3 nucleotides read TGTGCCAGCAGCTTATTAGCGGGGGCCGGGGAGCTGTTTTTT. Its protein product is CASSLLAGAGELFF.

This sequence joins TRBV5-4 and TRBJ2-7; 9 nucleotides agree with TRBD2. Germline loops: CDR1 SGHNT, CDR2 YYREEE (reference sequence). CDR3 length equals 14 residues. The V segment lost 4 bases and the J segment 6 bases; nucleotides outside the gene matches: 8. CDR3 nucleotide sequence: TGTGCCAGCAGCATGCCGGGACTAGCCGCCGAGCAGTACTTC. Translation gives CASSMPGLAAEQYF.

The J gene is TRBJ1-1, the V gene TRBV27; no clear D gene. V was clipped by 6 bases and J by 7 bases, with 12 bases between them. Germline V CDR1 and CDR2: MNHEY, SMNVEV (reference sequence). The CDR3 has 12 amino acids. CDR3 sequence (DNA): TGTGCCAGCAGATTTAAGGGAGGTGAAGCTTTCTTT. It codes for CASRFKGGEAFF.

The chain employs TRBV7-2 and TRBJ2-7, with a tentative D call TRBD1 (5 bases). V shed 1 base and J shed 0 bases, with 16 bases lying between them. This CDR3 has 17 residues. Germline V lookup: CDR1 SGHTA, CDR2 FQGNSA. CDR3 DNA: TGTGCCAGCAGCTTAGGGGCAAACAGGCCCTCCTCCTACGAGCAGTACTTC. This sequence encodes CASSLGANRPSSYEQYF.

This chain links TRBV6-1 with TRBJ1-1; TRBD1 might be the D (6 bases). With 6 bases removed from V and 12 bases from J, the gap between germline ends came to 20 bases. CDR3 length equals 13 residues. The germline gives CDR1 MNHNS, CDR2 SASEGT. The CDR3 coding sequence is TGTGCCAGCAGGAAAGCAGGGGCCTGGGAAACTTTCTTT. Protein product: CASRKAGAWETFF.

V usage is TRBV5-6 and J usage is TRBJ1-2, with a tentative D call TRBD1 (5 bases). The germline V gene encodes CDR1 SGHDT and CDR2 YYEEEE. This CDR3 spans 15 amino acids. The germline V and J ends were trimmed by 4 bases and 4 bases, with 17 bases remaining between them. The CDR3 here is CASSPTGTSSYGYTF. The CDR3 DNA follows: TGTGCCAGCAGCCCGACCGGGACTTCTAGCTATGGCTACACCTTC.

The chain has TRBV27 and TRBJ2-1, with a weak D call TRBD1 (5 bases). The germline V gene encodes CDR1 MNHEY and CDR2 SMNVEV (reference sequence). V lost 5 bases and J lost 5, with 19 bases in between. This CDR3 is 16 amino acids long. The CDR3 bases are TGTGCCAGCAGTACGACAGTCCTCGGCACCCACAATGAGCAGTTCTTC. This sequence encodes CASSTTVLGTHNEQFF.

This chain uses TRBV2 with TRBJ1-1, with 7 bases identical to TRBD1. V lost 6 bases to trimming and J lost 0 bases; unmatched junction nucleotides: 7. The germline V gene encodes CDR1 SNHLY and CDR2 FYNNEI. The length of the CDR3 is 15 residues. In DNA form, the CDR3 reads TGTGCCAGCAGACTATTGACAGGGTTGAACACTGAAGCTTTCTTT. Amino acid sequence: CASRLLTGLNTEAFF.

J is TRBJ2-2 and V is TRBV5-1; TRBD2 matches 8 bases. Germline CDR1 reads SGHRS; CDR2 reads YFSETQ. This CDR3 is 14 amino acids long. The V segment lost 6 bases and the J segment 4 bases; nucleotides outside the gene matches: 5. DNA of the CDR3: TGCGCCAGCACTAACGCGGGGGGCACCGGGGAGCTGTTTTTT. Translating gives CASTNAGGTGELFF.

This clone was recorded once. The chain is built from TRBV10-1 and TRBJ2-1; the match to TRBD1 covers 7 bases. The CDR3 totals 16 residues. V shed 3 bases and J 2 bases; nucleotides not matched to a gene: 7. From germline, CDR1 is WNHNN and CDR2 SYGVQD (reference sequence). The CDR3 loop reads CASSDIQGSPYNEQFF. CDR3 nucleotides: TGCGCCAGCAGTGATATACAGGGGTCTCCCTACAATGAGCAGTTCTTC.

CDR3 residues: CASSRGLAGDPGELFF. In nucleotides, the CDR3 is TGTGCCAGCAGCCGGGGACTAGCGGGAGACCCCGGGGAGCTGTTTTTT. V usage is TRBV5-4 and J usage is TRBJ2-2; 14 bases align to TRBD2. After removal of 4 bases from V and 6 bases from J, the junction contained 5 bases not matched to a gene. There are 16 residues in the CDR3. The germline CDR1 and CDR2 sequences are SGHNT and YYREEE (reference sequence). Full variable domain (rest looked up from reference TRBV5-4 and TRBJ2-2): ETGVTQSPTHLIKTRGQQVTLRCSSQSGHNTVSWYQQALGQGPQFIFQYYREEENGRGNFPPRFSGLQFPNYSSELNVNALELDDSALYLCASSRGLAGDPGELFFGEGSRLTVL.

This chain uses TRBV5-6 with TRBJ1-5, with 10 positions matching TRBD1. CDR1 and CDR2 from the germline V gene are SGHDT and YYEEEE. V trimming: 2 bases; J trimming: 2 bases; junction bases outside the gene matches: 1. This CDR3 has 15 amino acids. This CDR3 reads CASSFGTGGNQPQHF. CDR3 DNA: TGTGCCAGCAGCTTTGGGACAGGGGGCAATCAGCCCCAGCATTTT.

The chain is built from TRBV30 and TRBJ1-5; D uncertain. Germline V gene lookup returns CDR1 GTSNPN and CDR2 SVGIG (reference sequence). The CDR3 loop spans 13 amino acids. V shed 1 base and J shed 5 bases, with 9 bases lying between them. CDR3 DNA sequence: TGTGCCTGGAGTGGGCAGGTGCATCAGCCCCAGCATTTT. This gives the protein CAWSGQVHQPQHF.